The 30 T cell receptor beta chains in this list originate from one sample, sequenced in a study of blood T cells in healthy people across ages. For the second PCR, which ran for about 6 to 11 cycles, a sample-barcoded 5' primer and a J-beta primer mix were used. Via MiXCR, TCRdb re-called the 5' RACE reads, giving one row per CDR3 protein. The data show 650,000 to 1,000,000 distinct CDR3 sequences, roughly 34% seen once. The sequenced sample was blood. The source of these receptors is a man between 18 and 29 years old in good health.

The chain links TRBV7-3 to TRBJ2-7, with D perhaps TRBD2 (7 bases). Germline CDR1 reads SGHTA; CDR2 reads FQGTGA. The CDR3 has 15 residues. Trimming shortened V by 2 bases and J by 7 bases, and 18 bases separated the two germline ends. The CDR3 here is CASSLQTGGPNEQYF. CDR3 coding DNA: TGTGCCAGCAGCTTACAGACCGGGGGGCCCAATGAGCAGTACTTC.

The CDR3 here is CSGSEGMNTEAFF. Here the CDR3 DNA reads TGCAGCGGGAGTGAAGGGATGAACACTGAAGCTTTCTTT. This chain connects TRBV29-1 to TRBJ1-1, with no clear D. The CDR3 extends over 13 amino acids. Trimming left V 7 bases short and J 0 bases short, with 12 bases between. Looked up from germline, CDR1 is SQVTM and CDR2 is ANQGSEA.

CDR3 protein: CATSTGTVSSGAGYTF. DNA of the CDR3: TGCGCCACCTCGACAGGGACCGTTTCAAGTGGAGCGGGCTACACCTTC. The rearrangement links TRBV5-1 to TRBJ1-2; 7 bases align to TRBD1. Looked up from germline, CDR1 is SGHRS and CDR2 is YFSETQ. The CDR3 length is 16 residues. J gave up 8 bases and V 9 bases, and 22 bases lay outside the gene matches. Full variable domain (rest looked up from reference TRBV5-1 and TRBJ1-2): KAGVTQTPRYLIKTRGQQVTLSCSPISGHRSVSWYQQTPGQGLQFLFEYFSETQRNKGNFPGRFSGRQFSNSRSEMNVSTLELGDSALYLCATSTGTVSSGAGYTFGSGTRLTVV.

This clonotype showed up just a few times. The CDR3 protein is CASSGRGGANEKLFF. As DNA, the CDR3 is TGTGCCAGCAGCGGCAGAGGGGGGGCTAATGAAAAACTGTTTTTT. The gene calls are TRBV4-2 and TRBJ1-4, with D possibly being TRBD1 (6 bases). The germline V gene encodes CDR1 LGHNA and CDR2 YNFKEQ. The ends were cut back, 5 bases at V and 3 bases at J, with 13 bases in the middle. CDR3 size: 15 residues.

This clonotype came up a few times. V is TRBV24-1 and J is TRBJ2-3, with D tentatively TRBD1 or TRBD2 (5 bases each). The CDR3 length is 18 residues. Trimming took 4 bases from V and 0 from J, leaving 19 bases between them. Germline V gene sequence: CDR1 KGHDR, CDR2 SFDVKD. The CDR3 DNA reads as TGTGCCACCAGTGACAGAGTAAAGCCGGGACGTAGCACAGATACGCAGTATTTT. Residues: CATSDRVKPGRSTDTQYF.

In its sample, this clonotype was seen many times. At one boundary the junction diverges from the germline segment, which might be a read error. The chain recombines TRBV4-1 with TRBJ2-7; unclear D gene. The CDR3 contains 12 residues. Per the germline V gene, CDR1 is MGHRA and CDR2 is YSYEKL. CDR3 sequence (DNA): TGTGCCAGCAGCCAAGTCGGCTATGAGCAGTACTTC. Protein product: CASSQVGYEQYF.

The sample holds a few counts of this clonotype. The V and J genes are TRBV12-3 or TRBV12-4 and TRBJ2-5; weak D call: TRBD2 (5 bases). The J call may be in error: the DNA end matches TRBJ2-7 better. The CDR3 covers 15 residues. DNA for the CDR3: TGTGCCAGCAGTCCCTACTTCCTAAACAGCGGCGAGCAGTACTTC. Amino acids: CASSPYFLNSGEQYF.

The chain joins TRBV25-1 to TRBJ2-3, with 7 bases identical to TRBD1. This CDR3 region has 16 residues. Looked up from germline, CDR1 is MGHDK and CDR2 is SYGVNS. V gave up 2 bases and J gave up 2 bases; unmatched junction bases: 7. The CDR3 sequence is CASSETNRGPTDTQYF. CDR3 in DNA: TGTGCCAGCAGTGAAACGAACAGGGGCCCCACAGATACGCAGTATTTT.

A few counts support this clonotype. This chain connects TRBV12-3 or TRBV12-4 to TRBJ1-1, with TRBD1 matching 7 bases. V lost 8 bases, J lost 3 bases, and 6 bases stayed unmatched. The CDR3 has 13 amino acids. CDR3 region: CASRDSEYTEAFF. Written as DNA, the CDR3 is TGTGCCAGCCGGGACAGCGAGTACACTGAAGCTTTCTTT.

This clonotype appeared a few times. The chain carries TRBV9 and TRBJ2-5; TRBD1 matches at 10 bases. The J call is in doubt because the DNA end fits TRBJ2-7 better. The CDR3 contains 15 residues. CDR1 is SGDLS and CDR2 is YYNGEE in the germline V gene. The DNA of the CDR3 is TGTGCCAGCAGCCCCGGGACAGGGGCTGTCTACGAGCAGTACTTC. Its protein is CASSPGTGAVYEQYF.

This chain joins TRBV15 and TRBJ2-7, with 8 bases aligning to TRBD1. The CDR3 runs to 14 residues. In germline, CDR1 is LNHNV, CDR2 YYDKDF (reference sequence). With V trimmed by 5 bases and J by 3 bases, 6 bases remained unmatched. Here the CDR3 DNA reads TGTGCCACCAGCCCAGGGGGCTTGGGCTACGAGCAGTACTTC. Translated, it gives CATSPGGLGYEQYF.

Turning to this clonotype: Germline and junction disagree at one end, which may indicate a read error. This rearrangement joins TRBV6-2 or TRBV6-3 to TRBJ2-7, with a possible D match to TRBD2 (5 bases). CDR1 is MNHEY, CDR2 SVGEGT, per germline. The CDR3 has 14 amino acids. The CDR3 loop reads CASRPRTDAYGQYF. CDR3 DNA: TGTGCCAGCAGACCTCGGACTGATGCCTACGGGCAGTACTTC.

Remarks on this clonotype: A clone one base away is much larger, so this may be a read error. V and J are TRBV9 and TRBJ2-1, with D perhaps given as TRBD1 or TRBD2 (5 bases each). Per germline, CDR1 SGDLS and CDR2 YYNGEE. The CDR3 consists of 15 residues. CDR3 loop: CTSAVWDASYNEQFF. The CDR3 nucleotides read TGTACCAGCGCAGTGTGGGACGCCTCGTACAATGAGCAGTTCTTC.

This clonotype was counted only a few times. J is TRBJ1-1 and V is TRBV12-3 or TRBV12-4; tentatively, D is TRBD1 (6 bases). This CDR3 is built from 15 residues. V gave up 6 bases and J gave up 10 bases, with 24 bases separating them. CDR3 region: CASRRTGGGEVRAFF. The CDR3 nucleotides read TGTGCCAGCAGACGCACTGGGGGCGGGGAGGTTCGAGCTTTCTTT.

The count of this clonotype is one. The J gene is TRBJ2-1, the V gene TRBV27; unclear D gene. V lost 2 bases and J 8 bases, leaving 7 bases between the germline ends. CDR3 length: 12 residues. The germline gives CDR1 MNHEY, CDR2 SMNVEV (reference sequence). The CDR3 spells CASSLVFYEQFF. DNA of the CDR3: TGTGCCAGCAGTTTAGTATTCTATGAGCAGTTCTTC.

Many counts were recorded for this clonotype. CDR3 region: CASSSLRGYTF. The CDR3 DNA sequence: TGTGCCAGCAGTTCCCTCCGCGGCTACACCTTC. The chain has TRBV6-6 and TRBJ1-2; D is undetermined. Germline V gene lookup returns CDR1 MNHNY and CDR2 SVGAGI (reference sequence). There are 11 residues in the CDR3. V was cut by 4 bases and J by 8 bases, with 8 bases left in between.

The chain employs TRBV29-1 and TRBJ2-7; TRBD2 matches at 12 bases. The germline V gene has CDR1 SQVTM and CDR2 ANQGSEA. J was trimmed by 4 bases and V by 3 bases; bases with no gene match: 7. The CDR3 is 15 residues long. CDR3: CSVEERTSGAYEQYF. In DNA form, the CDR3 reads TGCAGCGTTGAGGAAAGGACTAGCGGGGCTTACGAGCAGTACTTC.

The J gene is TRBJ1-2, the V gene TRBV7-9; possible D gene TRBD1, 6 bases. The CDR3 spans 16 residues. V was pared by 5 bases and J by 4 bases, with 20 bases between. Per the germline V gene, CDR1 is SEHNR and CDR2 is FQNEAQ (reference sequence). The CDR3 DNA follows: TGTGCCAGCAGCGACCTGGACAGCCTAAACTTCTATGGCTACACCTTC. Translating it yields CASSDLDSLNFYGYTF.

This chain joins TRBV3-1 and TRBJ1-5; perhaps TRBD1 as D (5 bases). Germline lookup yields CDR1 LGHDT and CDR2 YNNKEL (reference sequence). Trimming shortened V by 4 bases and J by 2 bases, and 9 bases separated the two germline ends. The CDR3 has 14 residues. Written as DNA, the CDR3 is TGTGCCAGCAGCCCCGGACACGGCAATCAGCCCCAGCATTTT. Translation: CASSPGHGNQPQHF.

V usage is TRBV5-1 and J usage is TRBJ1-1, with D unclear. The length of the CDR3 is 15 residues. Trimming shortened V by 1 base and J by 2 bases, and 12 bases separated the two germline ends. Germline CDR1 SGHRS, CDR2 YFSETQ. The CDR3, as DNA: TGCGCCAGCAGCTTGAATGCAGTTAGTAACACTGAAGCTTTCTTT. The encoded protein is CASSLNAVSNTEAFF.

This clonotype was counted only a few times. The V call is TRBV5-1, the J call TRBJ2-4; maybe TRBD1 (6 bases). The tail of the sequence fits TRBJ2-7 better, so the J call may be wrong. This CDR3 has 14 residues. Germline V CDR1 and CDR2: SGHRS, YFSETQ. The CDR3 DNA reads TGCGCCAGCAGCCGGACAGCCCTATCCTACGAGCAGTACTTC. Encoded protein: CASSRTALSYEQYF.

This clonotype came up a few times. V usage is TRBV2 and J usage is TRBJ1-1, with D hard to call. Germline loops: CDR1 SNHLY, CDR2 FYNNEI. This CDR3 contains 12 residues. V was shortened by 8 bases and J by 4 bases, with 11 bases between the two germline ends. CDR3 in DNA: TGTGCCAGCGACGGGAGTGGCACTGAAGCTTTCTTT. Amino acid sequence: CASDGSGTEAFF.

This chain connects TRBV24-1 to TRBJ2-3; TRBD2 aligns across 8 bases. Losses at the gene ends were 3 bases for V and 2 bases for J; bases not matched to a gene: 18. The CDR3 is 20 residues long. Germline V lookup: CDR1 KGHDR, CDR2 SFDVKD. The CDR3 DNA sequence: TGTGCCACCAGTGATCCCTTGTCCGGGGGGGGCTTAGTCTTCACAGATACGCAGTATTTT. This gives the protein CATSDPLSGGGLVFTDTQYF.

This clonotype has a handful of counts. The gene calls are TRBV7-2 and TRBJ2-1; D possibly matches TRBD1 or TRBD2 (5 bases each). Germline CDR1 is SGHTA and CDR2 is FQGNSA. This CDR3 is built from 13 residues. Trimming took off 5 bases at V and 9 bases at J, with 14 bases between the two ends. As DNA, the CDR3 is TGTGCCAGCAGCCCCAGGGACCTCGGTGAGCAGTTCTTC. Its protein is CASSPRDLGEQFF.

Note on this clonotype: A much bigger clone sits one base away, suggesting this may be a read error. Here the CDR3 DNA reads TGCAGCGTCGCGGGACAGGGAAGGTACGAGCAGTACTTC. It encodes CSVAGQGRYEQYF. The gene calls are TRBV29-1 and TRBJ2-1, with 9 bases matching TRBD1. The end of the DNA fits TRBJ2-7 better, so the J call may be wrong. Germline-derived CDR1 and CDR2 are SQVTM and ANQGSEA. The CDR3 totals 13 residues.

Details on this clonotype: A much larger clone lies one base from this, so it may be a read error. The J gene is TRBJ2-1, the V gene TRBV12-3 or TRBV12-4, with a tentative D call TRBD1 (6 bases). This CDR3 is 13 amino acids long. Trimming removed 6 bases from V and 12 bases from J, with 18 bases in between. In nucleotides, the CDR3 is TGTGCCAGCAGCTCCACAGGGAGTGATGGGCAGTTCTTC. Its protein product is CASSSTGSDGQFF.

In this sample, this clonotype turned up many times. The chain joins TRBV15 to TRBJ2-3; possibly TRBD1 or TRBD2 for D (5 bases each). The germline V gene has CDR1 LNHNV and CDR2 YYDKDF (reference sequence). This CDR3 has 15 amino acids. V gave up 6 bases and J gave up 0 bases, with 13 bases separating them. The CDR3 protein is CATRRDGTSTDTQYF. Here the CDR3 DNA reads TGTGCCACCAGGAGGGACGGCACGAGCACAGATACGCAGTATTTT.

The genes are TRBV29-1 and TRBJ2-1; the match to TRBD1 covers 11 bases. The CDR3 sequence is 14 residues long. Germline assignment: CDR1 SQVTM and CDR2 ANQGSEA. The V segment lost 4 bases and the J segment 7 bases; nucleotides outside the gene matches: 6. CDR3 sequence: CSVGRGTGGNEQFF. The CDR3 DNA reads as TGCAGCGTTGGTAGAGGGACAGGGGGGAATGAGCAGTTCTTC.

This clonotype was recorded once. This chain uses TRBV7-8 with TRBJ2-7; 7 bases fit TRBD1. The CDR3 consists of 14 residues. The ends lost 7 bases at V and 4 bases at J; junction bases unmatched: 10. Germline values: CDR1 SGHVS, CDR2 FQNEAQ. DNA of the CDR3: TGTGCCAGCACCGAGGGGGCCACGGTATACGAGCAGTACTTC. This gives the protein CASTEGATVYEQYF.

CDR3 sequence reads: CAGGSAGGIAEAFF. For the CDR3, the DNA is TGTGCCGGCGGATCCGCAGGGGGCATCGCTGAAGCTTTCTTT. The J gene is TRBJ1-1, the V gene TRBV12-3 or TRBV12-4, with 8 bases matching TRBD1. CDR3 size: 14 residues. Trimming cost V 11 bases and J 6 bases; bases outside gene matches: 14.